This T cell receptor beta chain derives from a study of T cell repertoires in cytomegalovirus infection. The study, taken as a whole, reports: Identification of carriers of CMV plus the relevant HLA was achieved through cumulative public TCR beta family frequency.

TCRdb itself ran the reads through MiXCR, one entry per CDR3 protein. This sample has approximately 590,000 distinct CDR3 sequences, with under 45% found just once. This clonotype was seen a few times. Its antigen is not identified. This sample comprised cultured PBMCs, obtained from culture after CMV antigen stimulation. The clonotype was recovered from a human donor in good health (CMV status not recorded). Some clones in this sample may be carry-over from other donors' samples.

Written as DNA, the CDR3 is TGTGCCAGCAGTGAATTTGGGGCCACCGGGGATTCACCCCTCCACTTT. Translated: CASSEFGATGDSPLHF. The chain links TRBV6-1 to TRBJ1-6; a weak D match, TRBD1 (5 bases). CDR1 and CDR2 from the germline V gene are MNHNS and SASEGT. Between the trimmed V and J ends, which lost 2 bases and 8 bases, there was a span of 16 bases. The CDR3 has 16 residues.